These 16 T cell receptor beta chains came from one sample sequenced in a study of T cell changes during pregnancy in multiple sclerosis (dated by TCRdb to 2018 to 2020). Receptor libraries were prepared by the immunoSEQ multiplex PCR assay. Sourced from immuneACCESS, this table was stored by TCRdb with only in-frame sequences that have V and J called. A share of the clones is absent; for the studies checked, an unresolved V gene accounts for under half, and the remainder has no known explanation. The sample profile shows under 60,000 clones; about 90% of them were found once. The ten most abundant clones make up 0.37% of the sample. Sequenced here: CD4+ T cells from peripheral blood mononuclear cells, sampled in the second trimester of pregnancy. These receptors came from a female donor in good health, enrolled as a control in a pregnancy study.

The rearrangement joins TRBV5-4 to TRBJ1-2; 9 bases agree with TRBD1. The germline CDR1 and CDR2 sequences are SGHNT and YYREEE (reference sequence). J lost 6 bases, V lost 0 bases, and 6 bases had no gene match. The CDR3 is 15 amino acids. The CDR3: CASSLGSGTGNGYTF. The CDR3 region has the DNA TGTGCCAGCAGCTTGGGGTCCGGGACAGGGAATGGCTACACCTTC.

The chain couples TRBV19 to TRBJ2-2; 7 bases align to TRBD1. This CDR3 is built from 16 residues. CDR1 is LNHDA and CDR2 is SQIVND in the germline V gene (reference sequence). V trimming: 5 bases; J trimming: 4 bases; junction bases outside the gene matches: 10. This CDR3 reads CASSVTGTVGTGELFF. CDR3 coding DNA: TGTGCCAGTAGTGTTACAGGGACAGTGGGCACCGGGGAGCTGTTTTTT.

This clone was seen a single time. This chain links TRBV30 with TRBJ1-5, with D possibly TRBD1 on 6 matching bases. The CDR3 contains 13 residues. Between the trimmed V and J ends, which lost 3 bases and 0 bases, there was a span of 6 bases. CDR1 GTSNPN and CDR2 SVGIG come from the germline V gene (reference sequence). DNA for the CDR3: TGTGCCTGGAGCAGGGGTAGCAATCAGCCCCAGCATTTT. Its translation: CAWSRGSNQPQHF.

V usage is TRBV5-8 and J usage is TRBJ2-7; possible D gene TRBD1, 6 bases. The CDR3 extends over 16 amino acids. V dropped 4 bases and J dropped 0 bases, with 17 bases sitting between them. The V gene's germline CDR1 is SGHTS and CDR2 YDEGEE. Here the CDR3 reads CASSARTARDSYEQYF. In DNA form, the CDR3 reads TGTGCCAGCAGCGCCCGGACAGCACGGGACTCCTACGAGCAGTACTTC.

The chain uses TRBV2 and TRBJ1-4; no firm D call. Trimming shortened V by 5 bases and J by 5 bases, and 15 bases separated the two germline ends. The germline CDR1 and CDR2 sequences are SNHLY and FYNNEI. CDR3 length: 15 residues. CDR3 in amino acids: CASSQDRGQNEKLFF. The CDR3 region has the DNA TGTGCCAGCAGTCAAGACCGAGGGCAAAATGAAAAACTGTTTTTT. The full variable domain, with the rest looked up from reference TRBV2 and TRBJ1-4, is EPEVTQTPSHQVTQMGQEVILRCVPISNHLYFYWYRQILGQKVEFLVSFYNNEISEKSEIFDDQFSVERPDGSNFTLKIRSTKLEDSAMYFCASSQDRGQNEKLFFGSGTQLSVL.

The V gene is TRBV5-6, the J gene TRBJ1-1, with D possibly TRBD1 on 5 matching bases. The CDR3 totals 16 residues. Germline assignment: CDR1 SGHDT and CDR2 YYEEEE. The germline V and J ends were trimmed by 4 bases and 6 bases, with 22 bases remaining between them. CDR3 sequence reads: CASSPYGGGTSAEAFF. The CDR3 region has the DNA TGTGCCAGCAGCCCCTACGGTGGGGGGACGTCGGCTGAAGCTTTCTTT.

The chain employs TRBV28 and TRBJ1-1; D gene uncertain. V lost 5 bases, J lost 6 bases, and 13 bases lay in between. This CDR3 is 13 amino acids long. In germline, CDR1 is MDHEN, CDR2 SYDVKM. CDR3 in amino acids: CASSGRGTAEAFF. The DNA of the CDR3 is TGTGCCAGCAGTGGCCGTGGCACCGCTGAAGCTTTCTTT.

The CDR3 region has the DNA TGTGCCAGCAGCCTTCCGGGACTAGCGGGGCAAGAGACCCAGTACTTC. Its protein is CASSLPGLAGQETQYF. The gene calls are TRBV5-4 and TRBJ2-5, with TRBD2 identical over 13 bases. The germline gives CDR1 SGHNT, CDR2 YYREEE (reference sequence). With V trimmed by 4 bases and J by 2 bases, 5 bases remained unmatched. The CDR3 length is 16 residues.

A single count supports this clone. The chain combines TRBV5-1 with TRBJ1-1; D is perhaps TRBD1 (6 bases). The CDR3 has 15 residues. V lost 0 bases, J lost 11 bases, and 20 bases lay in between. Germline loops: CDR1 SGHRS, CDR2 YFSETQ. Here the CDR3 reads CASSLARGGDELAFF. The CDR3 nucleotides are TGCGCCAGCAGCTTGGCCAGAGGGGGAGACGAATTGGCTTTCTTT.

This clone has only a few counts. The chain links TRBV19 to TRBJ1-1; 8 bases are shared with TRBD1. Germline assignment: CDR1 LNHDA and CDR2 SQIVND (reference sequence). The ends lost 6 bases at V and 3 bases at J; junction bases unmatched: 3. CDR3 length: 13 residues. The CDR3 coding sequence is TGTGCCAGTAGCGAACAGGGGGACACTGAAGCTTTCTTT. Protein product: CASSEQGDTEAFF.

A single count supports this clone. The rearrangement links TRBV7-6 to TRBJ1-4; 7 nucleotides agree with TRBD1. J was trimmed by 5 bases and V by 0 bases; bases with no gene match: 3. In germline, CDR1 is SGHVS, CDR2 FNYEAQ. The length of the CDR3 is 15 residues. CDR3 region: CASSLARGPNEKLFF. Written as DNA, the CDR3 is TGTGCCAGCAGCTTAGCGAGGGGGCCGAATGAAAAACTGTTTTTT.

This chain links TRBV19 with TRBJ2-6, with TRBD1 as a possible D gene (8 bases). CDR3 length equals 18 residues. V lost 3 bases and J lost 3, with 18 bases in between. CDR1 and CDR2 (germline): LNHDA, SQIVND (reference sequence). The CDR3 here is CASSIVQGAGVGANVLTF. For the CDR3, the DNA is TGTGCCAGTAGTATCGTCCAGGGGGCGGGAGTTGGGGCCAACGTCCTGACTTTC.

The rearrangement links TRBV5-1 to TRBJ2-7, with D tentatively TRBD2 (6 bases). Between the trimmed V and J ends, which lost 1 base and 0 bases, there was a span of 8 bases. The CDR3 has 14 residues. The germline CDR1 and CDR2 sequences are SGHRS and YFSETQ. The CDR3 sequence is CASSLMEGSYEQYF. The DNA for the CDR3 is TGCGCCAGCAGCTTGATGGAGGGCTCCTACGAGCAGTACTTC.

The CDR3 bases are TGTGCCACCAGCAGATCCTACGCCGGGACAGACTATGGCTACACCTTC. Its translation: CATSRSYAGTDYGYTF. V gene TRBV15 combines with J gene TRBJ1-2; 7 bases fit TRBD1. The CDR3 consists of 16 residues. Germline V gene sequence: CDR1 LNHNV, CDR2 YYDKDF (reference sequence). J gave up 3 bases and V 2 bases, and 9 bases lay outside the gene matches. Variable domain in full (rest from reference TRBV15 and TRBJ1-2): DAMVIQNPRYQVTQFGKPVTLSCSQTLNHNVMYWYQQKSSQAPKLLFHYYDKDFNNEADTPDNFQSRRPNTSFCFLDIRSPGLGDTAMYLCATSRSYAGTDYGYTFGSGTRLTVV.

This rearrangement joins TRBV30 to TRBJ1-2; D is possibly TRBD1 (6 bases). The V end lost 0 bases, the J end lost 6 bases, and 14 bases lay between the germline ends. The CDR3 consists of 14 residues. The germline gives CDR1 GTSNPN, CDR2 SVGIG (reference sequence). As DNA, the CDR3 is TGTGCCTGGAGTGTAGTGGGGGCGAGGGATGGCTACACCTTC. Amino acids: CAWSVVGARDGYTF.

The J gene is TRBJ2-6, the V gene TRBV5-1; 12 positions agree with TRBD2. CDR3 size: 19 residues. The J segment lost 0 bases and the V segment lost 3 bases, leaving 7 bases of the junction unmatched. CDR1 and CDR2 (germline): SGHRS, YFSETQ. CDR3 loop: CASSSPPGLAGSGANVLTF. CDR3 in DNA: TGCGCCAGCAGCTCCCCCCCGGGACTAGCGGGCTCTGGGGCCAACGTCCTGACTTTC.